This T cell receptor (beta chain) is drawn from a study of OX40 agonist ivuxolimab in advanced cancers. Study-wide context: Three patients responded partially, comprising one with hepatocellular carcinoma and two with cutaneous melanoma. Study outcomes and limitations: Expanded clones belonging to CD8+ T cells outnumbered, on average, those of CD4+.

This table comes from immunoSEQ multiplex PCR, and its TCRdb copy is limited to in-frame clones, with some not included. Seen here are 99,000 or so clones, 95% to 97% observed once, and the top ten hold 2% to 2.5%. A remark on this clone: The antigen is not known.

V shed 9 bases, J shed 3 bases, and the junction held 3 bases outside the gene matches. Germline V lookup: CDR1 LNHDA, CDR2 SQIVND (reference sequence). The CDR3 is 13 amino acids. Individuals having autoimmune disease history or systemic immunosuppression were not enrolled. Source: CD4+ or CD8+ T cells sorted from blood, taken in a trial of the OX40 agonist ivuxolimab. The clonotype was recovered from an adult with an advanced solid tumor such as melanoma, head and neck, liver or kidney cancer. The chain joins TRBV19 to TRBJ2-1, with 9 bases lining up with TRBD1. CDR3 in amino acids: CASRDRDYNEQFF. CDR3 DNA: TGTGCCAGCCGGGACAGGGACTACAATGAGCAGTTCTTC.